This TCR beta chain is from a study of CD8 T cells in ankylosing spondylitis (dated by TCRdb to the late 2010s). Regarding the complete study: To find TCR variants linked to disease, the study profiled T cell receptor beta repertoires in ankylosing spondylitis patients and healthy donors. Peripheral blood was sampled, and synovial fluid was additionally collected from ankylosing spondylitis patients. In total, the full study cohort was made up of about 99 healthy donors and approximately 27 ankylosing spondylitis patients. The paper's findings and limits, for the study overall: Blood from ankylosing spondylitis patients appeared to be characterized by a TCR beta motif composed of about 8 highly homologous amino acid variants. The disease-linked clones had a CD8+ phenotype and were found at relatively low frequencies in peripheral blood. The disease-linked clones were reported to be significantly enriched in matched synovial fluid samples from ankylosing spondylitis patients. Some motif variants were previously reported in synovial fluid and blood of reactive arthritis patients, suggesting common disease-initiation mechanisms.

Synovial fluid samples were paired with blood samples taken from the same ankylosing spondylitis patients. Concerning this clonotype: This receptor's antigen is unknown. No per-base quality is available; no much larger clone lies one base away.

The instrument given in TCRdb is Illumina HiSeq 2500. TCR beta libraries were prepared by quantitative 5'-RACE with molecular barcodes. Regarding the original processing steps: A new computational method based on a probabilistic model of VDJ rearrangement was used to identify disease-linked TCR variants. TCRdb reprocessing: public reads trimmed at Q25 with fastp, clones called with MiXCR, in-frame beta chains kept. Duplicate CDR3 protein sequences are folded into a single record with the most common DNA and genes. TCRdb's processing, not the authors', yielded these V and J calls. Here the sample has approximately 150,000 distinct CDR3 sequences; under 45% occur a single time. Around 15% of the sample is in the top ten clones. Sequencing was performed on synovial fluid, either unsorted or a sorted T cell fraction (not recorded which). The receptor comes from a male donor with ankylosing spondylitis.

Read as DNA, the sequence is TGTGCCAGCAGCCACCTCCTTTATCAGCCCCAGCATTTT. The translation is CASSHLLYQPQHF. Recombination connected TRBV3-1 to TRBJ1-5; confidence is insufficient to name the D gene. V is clipped by 3 bases and J by 5 bases, and the sequence between their germline boundaries is 8 bases long. As encoded in the germline V gene (reference sequence), CDR1 is LGHDT while CDR2 is YNNKEL. The CDR3 numbers 13 residues from cysteine through phenylalanine. Only CDR3 DNA is held: 39 bases, read in frame from base 1.